Listed here is a single T cell receptor (beta chain). The repertoire was sequenced with immunoSEQ multiplex PCR; TCRdb's copy has only in-frame clones and lacks some. The sample lists 85,000 to 95,000 clones, around 87% occurring once. The sample is drawn from a study of T cell responses to AZD1222 COVID-19 vaccine. The CDR3 spans 15 residues. The V gene's germline CDR1 is LGHDT and CDR2 YNNKEL (reference sequence). The V end was cut by 4 bases, the J end by 1 base, with 14 bases between. Here the sequenced sample was peripheral blood, taken on day 0 of AZD1222 vaccination. The clonotype was recovered from an adult in good health. This chain links TRBV3-1 (or the pseudogene TRBV3-2) with TRBJ2-7, with D possibly matching TRBD2 (5 bases). The CDR3 loop reads CASSRRVATSYEQYF. The DNA for the CDR3 is TGTGCCAGCAGCCGCCGGGTAGCGACTTCCTACGAGCAGTACTTC.